This T cell receptor beta chain was profiled in a study of CD8+ T cells in alopecia areata (dated by TCRdb to between 2018 and 2020). Turning to the overall study: Treated patients were enrolled in an open-label pilot trial of oral tofacitinib, 5 to 10 mg twice daily, for moderate-to-severe alopecia areata. To study T cell clonal expansion in alopecia areata, the researchers applied high-throughput TCRbeta sequencing to both the C3H/HeJ mouse model and human patients. Scalp clonality was compared among normal scalp (n=4), patchy alopecia areata scalp (n=8), and alopecia totalis/universalis scalp (n=8). TCRbeta CDR3 regions were amplified by immunoSEQ multiplex PCR using 35 Vbeta forward and 13 Jbeta reverse primers. Tofacitinib-treated patients had biopsies at baseline and at 4 and 24 weeks of treatment, with a later scalp biopsy in several patients. RNA was obtained with the PAXgene miRNA kit for fixed scalp, the miRNeasy kit for PBMCs, and the RNeasy kit for mouse skin. On the human side, TCRbeta sequencing was run on scalp tissue and on sorted CD4+ and CD8+ peripheral blood T cells from healthy controls and from alopecia areata patients with either patchy or totalis/universalis disease. The SALT score, which quantifies the percentage of affected scalp surface area, was used to measure disease severity in treated patients. Patients stayed on tofacitinib for 6 to 18 months and then had 6 months of follow-up off drug so that delayed response and recurrence could be assessed. Findings and caveats that apply to the study as a whole: TCR sequences shared between patients were less clear than in mice, possibly partly because of HLA diversity in the patient population. Many expanded lesional clones were found to persist in scalp and blood during tofacitinib treatment, and relapse after treatment cessation may be partly explained by this persistence. Because the treated cohort was small and had just a single nonresponder, larger studies are needed to establish links between baseline CD8+ expansion and response. Lesional scalp, especially in alopecia totalis/universalis, showed higher clonality and more expanded CD8+ clones than normal scalp, suggesting antigenic drive. Scalp clonality and the number of expanded CD8+ clones among the top 100 scalp clones were significantly decreased by tofacitinib. Resident alphabeta T cells in normal human skin are also sequenced, complicating scalp TCR repertoire analysis, unlike mouse skin dominated by gammadelta T cells.

The meaning of the sample's time point label: 24 weeks on oral tofacitinib. The treatment or condition label corresponds to: oral pan-JAK inhibitor, 5-10 mg twice daily. Lesional scalp punch biopsies and peripheral blood were collected from alopecia areata patients. PBMCs were isolated by density centrifugation and stained for CD3, CD4 and CD8, after which CD4+ and CD8+ T cells were sorted on a FACSAria. A word on this clone: Its recognized antigen is unknown. No clone much larger than this one lies a single base away; base qualities are absent.

Libraries were constructed by the immunoSEQ multiplex PCR assay. RNA was extracted from all samples and reverse transcribed into cDNA as template for TCR sequencing. SuperScript III was used to make first-strand cDNA, primed with a 2:1 mix of oligo-dT and random hexamers. Amplification bias was assessed with a synthetic immune receptor repertoire, and residual bias was removed computationally. Per the original workflow: Raw reads were preprocessed to remove errors, and CDR3 was defined according to IMGT conventions as the region from the conserved cysteine to phenylalanine. Clonality was computed as 1 minus the Shannon entropy, with the entropy normalized by log2 of the number of productive unique TCRs. Whether scalp clones were CD4 or CD8 was inferred by matching scalp TCRbeta sequences against CD4 and CD8 repertoires sorted from blood. What TCRdb holds here is the immuneACCESS table cut down to in-frame rearrangements. Part of the clones is not present; checked against another copy, under half of the missing clones reflect an unresolved V gene, and the others are unexplained. Clonal size and the V and J genes are those of that table, whereas D and trimming came from the DNA. This sample has 110,000 or so clones in its table, and approximately 51% of those were observed once. About 3.3% of the sample comes from the top ten.

Trimming costs V 6 bases and J 6 bases, and their ends lie 21 bases apart. From cysteine to phenylalanine, the CDR3 is 15 amino acids long. The DNA shown is the 45-base CDR3, in frame from base 1. CDR1 and CDR2, per the germline V gene (reference sequence), are GTSNPN and SVGIG. The sequence links TRBV30 to TRBJ1-5; TRBD1 is possibly the D segment (5 matching bases). This receptor was obtained from a human donor with alopecia areata. Source: CD4+ T cells sorted from blood, taken at week 24, from a patient treated with tofacitinib. CDR3 reads: CACAQPGKVSQPQHF. The bases read TGTGCCTGCGCCCAGCCAGGGAAGGTCTCTCAGCCCCAGCATTTT.